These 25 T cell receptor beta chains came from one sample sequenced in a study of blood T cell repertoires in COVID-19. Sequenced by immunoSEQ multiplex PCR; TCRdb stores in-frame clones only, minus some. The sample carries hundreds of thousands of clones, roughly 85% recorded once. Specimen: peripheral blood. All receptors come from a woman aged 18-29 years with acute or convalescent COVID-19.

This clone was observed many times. The CDR3: CASMGRNLMNTEAFF. Written as DNA, the CDR3 is TGCGCCAGCATGGGGAGAAACCTCATGAACACTGAAGCTTTCTTT. The rearrangement joins TRBV10-2 to TRBJ1-1; the D is unclear. The V gene's germline CDR1 is WSHSY and CDR2 SAAADI. V was cut by 7 bases and J by 0 bases, with 15 bases left in between. The CDR3 is 15 amino acids.

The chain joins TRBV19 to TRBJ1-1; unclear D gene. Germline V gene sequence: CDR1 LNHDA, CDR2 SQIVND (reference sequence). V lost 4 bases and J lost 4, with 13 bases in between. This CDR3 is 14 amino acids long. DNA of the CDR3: TGTGCCAGTAGTAACCCCTCCGCCAGCACTGAAGCTTTCTTT. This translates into CASSNPSASTEAFF.

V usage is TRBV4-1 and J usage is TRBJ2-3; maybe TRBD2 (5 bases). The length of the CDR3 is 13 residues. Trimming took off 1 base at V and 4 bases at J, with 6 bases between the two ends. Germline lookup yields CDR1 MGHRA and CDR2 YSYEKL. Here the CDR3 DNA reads TGCGCCAGCAGCCAAGGCGGGCCAGATACGCAGTATTTT. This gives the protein CASSQGGPDTQYF.

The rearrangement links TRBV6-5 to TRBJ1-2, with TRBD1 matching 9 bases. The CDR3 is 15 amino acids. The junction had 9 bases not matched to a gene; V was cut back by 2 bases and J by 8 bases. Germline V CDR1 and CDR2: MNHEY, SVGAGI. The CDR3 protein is CASSYIGTGTGGYTF. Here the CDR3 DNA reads TGTGCCAGCAGTTACATCGGGACAGGGACAGGGGGCTACACCTTC.

The CDR3 DNA reads as TGCGCCAGCAGTGTAGGCGGGAACACTGAAGCTTTCTTT. As protein: CASSVGGNTEAFF. This chain joins TRBV10-1 and TRBJ1-1; unclear D gene. CDR1 is WNHNN and CDR2 is SYGVQD in the germline V gene (reference sequence). Trimming took off 4 bases at V and 1 base at J, with 7 bases between the two ends. The CDR3 consists of 13 residues.

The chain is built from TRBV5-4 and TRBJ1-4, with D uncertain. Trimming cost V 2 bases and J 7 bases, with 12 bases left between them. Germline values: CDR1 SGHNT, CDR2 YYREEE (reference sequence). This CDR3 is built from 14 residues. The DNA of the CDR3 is TGTGCCAGCAGCTTATGGGAGGGTAGTGAAAAACTGTTTTTT. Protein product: CASSLWEGSEKLFF. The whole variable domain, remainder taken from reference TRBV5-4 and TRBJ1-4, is ETGVTQSPTHLIKTRGQQVTLRCSSQSGHNTVSWYQQALGQGPQFIFQYYREEENGRGNFPPRFSGLQFPNYSSELNVNALELDDSALYLCASSLWEGSEKLFFGSGTQLSVL.

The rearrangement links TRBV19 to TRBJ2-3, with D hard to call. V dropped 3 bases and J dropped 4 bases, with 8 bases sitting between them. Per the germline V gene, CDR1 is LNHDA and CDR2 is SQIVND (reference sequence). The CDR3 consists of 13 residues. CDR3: CASSIVRSDTQYF. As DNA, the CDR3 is TGTGCCAGTAGTATCGTGAGGTCAGATACGCAGTATTTT.

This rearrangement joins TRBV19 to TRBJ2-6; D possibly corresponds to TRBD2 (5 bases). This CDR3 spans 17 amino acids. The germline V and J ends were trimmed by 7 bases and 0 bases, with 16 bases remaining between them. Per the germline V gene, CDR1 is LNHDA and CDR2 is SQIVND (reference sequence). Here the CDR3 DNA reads TGTGCCAGTAATGGACTCGCTCCAAGCTCTGGGGCCAACGTCCTGACTTTC. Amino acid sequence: CASNGLAPSSGANVLTF.

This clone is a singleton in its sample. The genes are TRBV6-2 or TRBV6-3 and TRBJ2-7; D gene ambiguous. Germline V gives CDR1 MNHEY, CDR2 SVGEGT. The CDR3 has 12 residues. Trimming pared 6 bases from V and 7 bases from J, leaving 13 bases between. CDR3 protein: CASSPPGREQYF. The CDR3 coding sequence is TGTGCCAGCAGCCCGCCGGGTCGGGAGCAGTACTTC.

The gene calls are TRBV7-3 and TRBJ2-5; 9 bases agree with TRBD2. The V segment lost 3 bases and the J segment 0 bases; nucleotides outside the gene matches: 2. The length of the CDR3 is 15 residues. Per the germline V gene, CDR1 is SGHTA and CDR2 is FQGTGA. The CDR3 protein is CASSLSGRNQETQYF. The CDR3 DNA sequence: TGTGCCAGCAGCTTGAGCGGGAGGAACCAAGAGACCCAGTACTTC.

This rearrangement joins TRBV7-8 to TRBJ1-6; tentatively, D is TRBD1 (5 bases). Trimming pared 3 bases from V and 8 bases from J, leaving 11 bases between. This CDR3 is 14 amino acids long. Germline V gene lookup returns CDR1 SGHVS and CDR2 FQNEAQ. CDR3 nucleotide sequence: TGTGCCAGCAGCTTTAGCCTAGGGGATTCACCCCTCCACTTT. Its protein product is CASSFSLGDSPLHF.

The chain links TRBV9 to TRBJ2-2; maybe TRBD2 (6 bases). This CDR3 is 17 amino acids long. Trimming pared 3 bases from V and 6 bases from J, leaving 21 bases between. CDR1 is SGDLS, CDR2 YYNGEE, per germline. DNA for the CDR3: TGTGCCAGCAGCGCCTCGGGACTCATGAAGGTTTCCGGGGAGCTGTTTTTT. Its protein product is CASSASGLMKVSGELFF.

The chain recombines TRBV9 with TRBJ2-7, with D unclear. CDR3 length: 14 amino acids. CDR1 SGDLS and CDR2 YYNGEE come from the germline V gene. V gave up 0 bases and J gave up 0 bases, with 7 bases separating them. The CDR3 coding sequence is TGTGCCAGCAGCGTAGGGCCATTCTCCTACGAGCAGTACTTC. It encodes CASSVGPFSYEQYF. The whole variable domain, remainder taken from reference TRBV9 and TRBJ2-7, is DSGVTQTPKHLITATGQRVTLRCSPRSGDLSVYWYQQSLDQGLQFLIQYYNGEERAKGNILERFSAQQFPDLHSELNLSSLELGDSALYFCASSVGPFSYEQYFGPGTRLTVT.

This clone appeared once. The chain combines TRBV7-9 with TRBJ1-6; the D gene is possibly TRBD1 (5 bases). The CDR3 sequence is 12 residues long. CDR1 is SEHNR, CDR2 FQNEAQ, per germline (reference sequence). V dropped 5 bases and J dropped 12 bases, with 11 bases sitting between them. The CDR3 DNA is TGTGCCAGCAGCAGAGAAGGGGAACCCCTCCACTTT. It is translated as CASSREGEPLHF.

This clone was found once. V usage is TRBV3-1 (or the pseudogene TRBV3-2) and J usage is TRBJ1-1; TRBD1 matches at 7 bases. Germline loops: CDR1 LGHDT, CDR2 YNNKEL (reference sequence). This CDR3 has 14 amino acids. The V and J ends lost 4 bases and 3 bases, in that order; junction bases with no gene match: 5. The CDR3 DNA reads TGTGCCAGCAGCCGCAGGGGGGCGGACACTGAAGCTTTCTTT. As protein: CASSRRGADTEAFF.

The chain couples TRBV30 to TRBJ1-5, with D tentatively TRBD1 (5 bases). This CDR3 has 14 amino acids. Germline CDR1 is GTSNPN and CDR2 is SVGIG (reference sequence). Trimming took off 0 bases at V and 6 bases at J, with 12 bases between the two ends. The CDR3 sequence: CAWSVGGLSQPQHF. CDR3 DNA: TGTGCCTGGAGTGTCGGGGGGTTGAGTCAGCCCCAGCATTTT. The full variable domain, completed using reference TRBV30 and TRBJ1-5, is SQTIHQWPATLVQPVGSPLSLECTVEGTSNPNLYWYRQAAGRGLQLLFYSVGIGQISSEVPQNLSASRPQDRQFILSSKKLLLSDSGFYLCAWSVGGLSQPQHFGDGTRLSIL.

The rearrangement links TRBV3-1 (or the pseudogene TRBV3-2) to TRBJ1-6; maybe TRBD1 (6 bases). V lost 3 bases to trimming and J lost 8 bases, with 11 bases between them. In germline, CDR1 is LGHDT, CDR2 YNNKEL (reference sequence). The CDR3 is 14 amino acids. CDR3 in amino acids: CASSQGGQHSPLHF. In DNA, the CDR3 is TGTGCCAGCAGCCAGGGGGGGCAGCATTCACCCCTCCACTTT.

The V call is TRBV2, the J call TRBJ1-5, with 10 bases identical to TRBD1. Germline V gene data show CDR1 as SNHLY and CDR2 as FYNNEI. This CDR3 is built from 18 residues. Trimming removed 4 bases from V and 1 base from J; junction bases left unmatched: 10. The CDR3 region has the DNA TGTGCCAGCAGTGCCCGGGACAGGGGCCTTGGGAGCAATCAGCCCCAGCATTTT. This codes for CASSARDRGLGSNQPQHF.

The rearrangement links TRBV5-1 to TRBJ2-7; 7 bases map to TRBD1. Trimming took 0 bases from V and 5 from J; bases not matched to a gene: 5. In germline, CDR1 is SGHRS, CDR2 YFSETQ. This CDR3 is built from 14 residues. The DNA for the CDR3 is TGCGCCAGCAGCTTGGGACAGGGTGGTAACGAGCAGTACTTC. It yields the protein CASSLGQGGNEQYF.

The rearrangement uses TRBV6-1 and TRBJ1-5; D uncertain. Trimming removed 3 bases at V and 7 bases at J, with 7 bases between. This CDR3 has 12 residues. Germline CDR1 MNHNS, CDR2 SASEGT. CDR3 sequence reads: CASSEELQPQHF. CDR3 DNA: TGTGCCAGCAGTGAGGAGCTGCAGCCCCAGCATTTT.

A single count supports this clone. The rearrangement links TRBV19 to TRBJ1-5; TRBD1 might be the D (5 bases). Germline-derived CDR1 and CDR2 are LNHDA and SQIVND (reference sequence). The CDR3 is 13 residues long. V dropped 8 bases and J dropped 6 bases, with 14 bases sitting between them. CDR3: CASAAVGLQPQHF. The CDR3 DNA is TGTGCCAGTGCAGCAGTGGGACTTCAGCCCCAGCATTTT.

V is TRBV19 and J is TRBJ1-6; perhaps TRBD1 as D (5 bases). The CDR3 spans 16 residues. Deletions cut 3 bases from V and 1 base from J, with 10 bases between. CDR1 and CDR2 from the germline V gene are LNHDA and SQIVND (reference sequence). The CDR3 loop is CASSMVGGSYNSPLHF. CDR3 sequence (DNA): TGTGCCAGTAGTATGGTCGGGGGGTCCTATAATTCACCCCTCCACTTT. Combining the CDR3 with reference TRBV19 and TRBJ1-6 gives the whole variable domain DGGITQSPKYLFRKEGQNVTLSCEQNLNHDAMYWYRQDPGQGLRLIYYSQIVNDFQKGDIAEGYSVSREKKESFPLTVTSAQKNPTAFYLCASSMVGGSYNSPLHFGNGTRLTVT.

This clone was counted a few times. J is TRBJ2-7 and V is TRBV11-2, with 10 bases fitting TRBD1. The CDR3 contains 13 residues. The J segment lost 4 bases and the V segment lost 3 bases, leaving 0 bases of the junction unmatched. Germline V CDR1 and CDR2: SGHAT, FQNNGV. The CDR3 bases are TGTGCCAGCAGCTTGGACAGGGGGTACGAGCAGTACTTC. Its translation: CASSLDRGYEQYF.

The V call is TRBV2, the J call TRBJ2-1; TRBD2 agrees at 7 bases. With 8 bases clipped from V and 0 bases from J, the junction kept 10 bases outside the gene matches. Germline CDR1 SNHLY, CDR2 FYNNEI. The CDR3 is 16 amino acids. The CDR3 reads CASPGTTPASYNEQFF. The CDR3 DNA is TGTGCCAGCCCCGGGACTACACCTGCCTCCTACAATGAGCAGTTCTTC. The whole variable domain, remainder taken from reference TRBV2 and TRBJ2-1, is EPEVTQTPSHQVTQMGQEVILRCVPISNHLYFYWYRQILGQKVEFLVSFYNNEISEKSEIFDDQFSVERPDGSNFTLKIRSTKLEDSAMYFCASPGTTPASYNEQFFGPGTRLTVL.

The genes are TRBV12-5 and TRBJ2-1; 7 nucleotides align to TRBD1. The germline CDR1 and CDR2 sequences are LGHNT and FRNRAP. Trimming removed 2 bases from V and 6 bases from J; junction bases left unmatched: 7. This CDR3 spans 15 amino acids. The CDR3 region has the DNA TGTGCTAGTGGTTTGAGAAAGGGGGCTGGCAATGAGCAGTTCTTC. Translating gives CASGLRKGAGNEQFF.